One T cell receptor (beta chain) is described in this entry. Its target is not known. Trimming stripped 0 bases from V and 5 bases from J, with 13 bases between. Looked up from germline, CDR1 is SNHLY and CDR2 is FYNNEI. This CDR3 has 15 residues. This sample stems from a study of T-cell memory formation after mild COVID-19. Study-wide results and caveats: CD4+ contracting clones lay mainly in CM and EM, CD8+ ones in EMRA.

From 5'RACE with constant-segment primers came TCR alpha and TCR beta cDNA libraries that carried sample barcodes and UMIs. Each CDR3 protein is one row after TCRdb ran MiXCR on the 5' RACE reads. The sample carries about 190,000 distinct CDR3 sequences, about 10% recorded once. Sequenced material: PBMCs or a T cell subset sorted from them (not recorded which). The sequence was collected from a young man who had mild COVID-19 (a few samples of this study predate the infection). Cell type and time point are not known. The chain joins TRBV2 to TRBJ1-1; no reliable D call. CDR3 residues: CASSEALVRWTEAFF. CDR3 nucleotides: TGTGCCAGCAGTGAAGCGCTAGTCCGCTGGACTGAAGCTTTCTTT.